What follows are 24 T cell receptor beta chains derived from one specimen sequenced in a study of CXCR3-negative and CXCR3-positive naive CD8 T cells. Study-level points and caveats: CXCR3-positive naive cells carried more hydrophobic TRB CDR3s than CXCR3-negative naive cells did.

All TRB cDNA libraries came from 5' RACE performed with UMI labels. From the 5' RACE reads, TCRdb lists one entry per CDR3 protein and no DNA. This sample lists thousands of distinct CDR3 sequences; its ten largest clones have less than 3%. Their antigens remain unidentified. Sample: naive CXCR3+ CD8+ T cells from blood. Documented subset: CD45RO-CCR7+CD27+CD95- naive CD8+ T cells expressing CXCR3 (TNR3+). These receptors were collected from a human donor in good health. Some clones in this sample may be carry-over from other donors' samples.

The chain combines TRBV5-1 with TRBJ1-4; TCRdb indicates TRBD1, and absent DNA this call remains unverified. Germline lookup yields CDR1 SGHRS and CDR2 YFSETQ. There are 15 residues in the CDR3. This CDR3 reads CASGDRDRADEKLFF. Full variable domain (missing parts from reference TRBV5-1 and TRBJ1-4): KAGVTQTPRYLIKTRGQQVTLSCSPISGHRSVSWYQQTPGQGLQFLFEYFSETQRNKGNFPGRFSGRQFSNSRSEMNVSTLELGDSALYLCASGDRDRADEKLFFGSGTQLSVL.

The chain recombines TRBV27 with TRBJ2-2; the D gene TCRdb calls, TRBD2, cannot be checked with no DNA. Germline lookup yields CDR1 MNHEY and CDR2 SMNVEV (reference sequence). CDR3 length: 18 residues. The CDR3 sequence is CASSQQSGLVGNTGELFF.

CDR3 residues: CASSLTPGQRNTEAFF. The rearrangement links TRBV5-1 to TRBJ1-1; the TCRdb D gene call, TRBD1, has no DNA to confirm it. CDR3 length: 16 residues. CDR1 and CDR2 from the germline V gene are SGHRS and YFSETQ.

The V call is TRBV5-6, the J call TRBJ2-3; as DNA is missing, the TRBD2 call by TCRdb cannot be tested. CDR1 SGHDT and CDR2 YYEEEE come from the germline V gene. The CDR3 sequence is 16 residues long. The CDR3 is CASSALTSGPTYTQYF.

The gene calls are TRBV5-5 and TRBJ2-7; TCRdb proposes TRBD2, but this gene call is untestable without DNA. The CDR3 totals 15 residues. Germline V gene lookup returns CDR1 SGHKS and CDR2 YYEKEE (reference sequence). Here the CDR3 reads CASSFYFSGSYEQYF. Combining the CDR3 with reference TRBV5-5 and TRBJ2-7 gives the whole variable domain DAGVTQSPTHLIKTRGQQVTLRCSPISGHKSVSWYQQVLGQGPQFIFQYYEKEERGRGNFPDRFSARQFPNYSSELNVNALLLGDSALYLCASSFYFSGSYEQYFGPGTRLTVT.

The chain uses TRBV10-2 and TRBJ1-1. The CDR3 extends over 12 amino acids. Germline CDR1 is WSHSY and CDR2 is SAAADI. This CDR3 reads CASIQGGTEAFF.

This chain uses TRBV9 with TRBJ1-6. Germline loops: CDR1 SGDLS, CDR2 YYNGEE. The CDR3 loop spans 15 amino acids. The chain's CDR3 is CASSGGAWSNSPLHF.

This clonotype is identified as medium-sized (0.01 to 0.1%) from frequency. The gene calls are TRBV6-2 or TRBV6-3 and TRBJ2-2; absent DNA, TCRdb's TRBD2 call cannot be checked. This CDR3 contains 15 residues. The germline CDR1 and CDR2 sequences are MNHEY and SVGEGT. CDR3 residues: CASSLLDNRPGELFF.

This clonotype is medium-sized by frequency. This chain uses TRBV4-1 with TRBJ2-3; the D call of TRBD2 rests on TCRdb alone, since no DNA is present to check it. The germline gives CDR1 MGHRA, CDR2 YSYEKL. The CDR3 consists of 15 residues. The CDR3 loop reads CASSQLAGGSDTQYF.

The CDR3 here is CASSLGATEAFF. The rearrangement links TRBV7-9 to TRBJ1-1; TCRdb's D call of TRBD1 is untestable without DNA. In germline, CDR1 is SEHNR, CDR2 FQNEAQ (reference sequence). The CDR3 runs 12 residues.

Judged by frequency, this clonotype is large. V usage is TRBV12-3 or TRBV12-4 and J usage is TRBJ1-2. This CDR3 region has 13 residues. The CDR3 is CASSFIGGYGYTF.

V and J are TRBV10-3 and TRBJ1-2; the D call from TCRdb, TRBD1, cannot be confirmed without DNA. The CDR3 has 16 residues. Germline V CDR1 and CDR2: ENHRY, SYGVKD. CDR3 amino acids: CAISEGTGALKGGYTF.

This clonotype is labeled medium-sized based on frequency. This sequence joins TRBV29-1 and TRBJ2-1; TCRdb returns TRBD2, unconfirmable since there is no DNA. Germline V lookup: CDR1 SQVTM, CDR2 ANQGSEA. The CDR3 has 15 residues. This CDR3 is CSDSGLAGGWSEQFF.

In terms of frequency, this clonotype is medium-sized. The chain uses TRBV10-3 and TRBJ2-1; with no DNA, the TCRdb D assignment of TRBD2 cannot be verified. The germline gives CDR1 ENHRY, CDR2 SYGVKD. This CDR3 has 18 amino acids. This CDR3 reads CAISELFGLAGLYNEQFF.

The gene calls are TRBV7-9 and TRBJ2-7; TCRdb's D gene call, TRBD1, goes unchecked for lack of DNA. The CDR3 is 15 residues long. Germline V gene sequence: CDR1 SEHNR, CDR2 FQNEAQ (reference sequence). This chain's CDR3 is CASCDDRTPSYEQYF.

The J gene is TRBJ2-1, the V gene TRBV20-1. The CDR3 is made up of 15 amino acids. The germline V gene has CDR1 DFQATT and CDR2 SNEGSKA (reference sequence). CDR3 loop: CSAREDRSSYNEQFF.

The J gene is TRBJ2-7, the V gene TRBV4-1; TCRdb indicates TRBD2, and absent DNA this call remains unverified. CDR3 length: 14 amino acids. Germline-derived CDR1 and CDR2 are MGHRA and YSYEKL. CDR3 sequence: CASSQGTGAIEQYF.

The genes are TRBV12-3 or TRBV12-4 and TRBJ2-5. CDR3 length: 11 amino acids. CDR3 protein: CASSSAASQYF.

By frequency, this clonotype registers medium-sized (0.01 to 0.1%). This chain joins TRBV10-3 and TRBJ2-5; TCRdb selects TRBD2, and the lack of DNA leaves this call unchecked. Looked up from germline, CDR1 is ENHRY and CDR2 is SYGVKD. CDR3 length: 15 residues. This CDR3 is CAIKAASGTQETQYF.

The chain carries TRBV7-9 and TRBJ2-3; TCRdb designates TRBD1, a call that cannot be tested without DNA. Per the germline V gene, CDR1 is SEHNR and CDR2 is FQNEAQ (reference sequence). The CDR3 has 17 residues. CDR3 in amino acids: CASSRPRGDSLADTQYF.

This clonotype is deemed medium-sized by its frequency. The chain has TRBV7-2 and TRBJ2-1. The CDR3 sequence is 16 residues long. CDR1 is SGHTA, CDR2 FQGNSA, per germline. CDR3: CASSLAPKSGSNEQFF. Looking up the rest from reference TRBV7-2 and TRBJ2-1 gives the full variable domain: GAGVSQSPSNKVTEKGKDVELRCDPISGHTALYWYRQSLGQGLEFLIYFQGNSAPDKSGLPSDRFSAERTGGSVSTLTIQRTQQEDSAVYLCASSLAPKSGSNEQFFGPGTRLTVL.

The genes are TRBV29-1 and TRBJ2-7; TCRdb's D gene call, TRBD1, goes unchecked for lack of DNA. The CDR3 is 13 amino acids. Germline CDR1 is SQVTM and CDR2 is ANQGSEA. The CDR3 sequence: CSVEFRGRYEQYF.

This clonotype registers medium-sized (0.01 to 0.1%) by frequency. The chain combines TRBV7-9 with TRBJ2-3; TCRdb designates TRBD2, a call that cannot be tested without DNA. The length of the CDR3 is 18 residues. The germline V gene has CDR1 SEHNR and CDR2 FQNEAQ (reference sequence). CDR3: CASSPRAGLAGVRDTQYF.

The J gene is TRBJ2-7, the V gene TRBV2; TCRdb calls TRBD2, which cannot be checked without DNA. CDR1 is SNHLY, CDR2 FYNNEI, per germline. The length of the CDR3 is 14 residues. The CDR3 sequence is CASSSGLAGDEQYF.